This TCR beta chain emerged from a study of T-cell memory formation after mild COVID-19. TCRdb passed the 5' RACE reads through MiXCR, listing each CDR3 protein once. The sample has some 320,000 distinct CDR3 sequences, roughly an eighth seen once. The length of the CDR3 is 14 residues. Germline V gives CDR1 MNHEY, CDR2 SVGEGT. The V gene lost 6 bases and the J gene lost 3 bases, with 15 bases spanning the gap. This receptor was identified in a man between 18 and 29 years old who had mild COVID-19 (a few samples of this study predate the infection). Cell type and time point are not known. The chain recombines TRBV6-2 or TRBV6-3 with TRBJ2-7; TRBD1 is a possible D gene (6 bases). The sample comprised PBMCs or a T cell subset sorted from them (not recorded which). CDR3: CASRGRDIFYEQYV. For the CDR3, the DNA is TGTGCCAGCAGGGGCAGGGACATTTTCTACGAGCAGTACGTC.